This T cell receptor (beta chain) was sequenced in a study of T and B cells in COVID-19 patients. Study as a whole: Blood was sampled from COVID-19 patients who were either actively infected or recovered. General study points: Highly clonal in active COVID-19, TRB repertoires exceeded healthy-donor diversity and richness at recovery. Patients with COVID-19 reportedly showed strongly skewed T cell receptor beta variable and joining gene usage.

TRB rearrangements were amplified by multiplex PCR with BIOMED2 TRB-A/B primers. TCRdb independently ran MiXCR on the multiplex PCR reads; one entry per CDR3 protein. The sample carries roughly 2,200 distinct CDR3 sequences, 25% to 30% recorded once. This clonotype is medium-sized in the sample. Antigen unknown. Germline CDR1 MNHEY, CDR2 SVGAGI. V shed 7 bases and J shed 0 bases, with 11 bases lying between them. CDR3 size: 14 residues. Each TRB amplification used about 220-500 ng of genomic DNA from blood. Sample: blood. This sequence joins TRBV6-5 and TRBJ2-3, with TRBD1 as a possible D gene (5 bases). The TCR comes from a human donor with active COVID-19. CDR3 nucleotide sequence: TGTGCCAGCAACAAGTGGGGCAGCACAGATACGCAGTATTTT. Translated: CASNKWGSTDTQYF.